This T cell receptor (beta chain) was recorded in a study of blood T cell repertoires in COVID-19. At the level of the study: Acute-phase and convalescent COVID-19 samples originated in the United States, Italy and Spain.

V was shortened by 6 bases and J by 5 bases, with 17 bases between the two germline ends. Germline loops: CDR1 SNHLY, CDR2 FYNNEI. The CDR3 sequence is 15 residues long. In the original processing: Estimates of nucleated cell counts were drawn from the amplification of reference gene primers. Assay used: immunoSEQ multiplex PCR; TCRdb lists only in-frame clones, some missing. V, J and clone size derive from that table, while D and trimming were established from the DNA sequence. The sample shows some 250,000 clones, around 79% of them seen only once. The source material was peripheral blood. This sequence originates from a woman aged 80 or over with acute or convalescent COVID-19. The rearrangement joins TRBV2 to TRBJ2-1; tentative D call: TRBD2 (6 bases). CDR3 sequence: CASSGTQLTDNEQFF. The CDR3 DNA is TGTGCCAGCAGCGGGACTCAACTTACCGACAATGAGCAGTTCTTC.